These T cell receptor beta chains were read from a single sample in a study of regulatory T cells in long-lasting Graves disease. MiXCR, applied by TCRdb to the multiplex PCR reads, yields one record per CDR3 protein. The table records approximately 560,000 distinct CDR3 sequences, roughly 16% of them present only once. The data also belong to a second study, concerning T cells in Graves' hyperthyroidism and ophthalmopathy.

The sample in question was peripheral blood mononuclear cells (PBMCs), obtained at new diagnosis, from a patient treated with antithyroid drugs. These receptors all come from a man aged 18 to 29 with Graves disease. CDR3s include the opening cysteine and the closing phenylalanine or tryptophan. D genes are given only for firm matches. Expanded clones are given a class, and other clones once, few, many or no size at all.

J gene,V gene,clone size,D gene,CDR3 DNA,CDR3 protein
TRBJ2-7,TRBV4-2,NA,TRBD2,TGTGCCAGCAGCCAAGACCGCCTGACTAGCGGCTCCTACGAGCAGTACTTC,CASSQDRLTSGSYEQYF
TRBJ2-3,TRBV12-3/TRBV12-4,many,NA,TGTGCCAGCAGTTTAAGCCGACAGACTGGCTCCTATGGCGCAGATACGCAGTATTTT,CASSLSRQTGSYGADTQYF
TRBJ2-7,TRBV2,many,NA,TGTGCCAGCAGCGACGAAGCCTACGAGCAGTACTTC,CASSDEAYEQYF
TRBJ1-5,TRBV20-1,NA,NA,TGCAGTGCTAAAAAAGGGGAATCTCAGCCCCAGCATTTT,CSAKKGESQPQHF
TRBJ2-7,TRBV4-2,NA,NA,TGTGCCAGCAGCCAAGAAGCCAACTCCGGTTCCTACGAGCAGTACTTC,CASSQEANSGSYEQYF
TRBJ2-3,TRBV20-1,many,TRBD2,TGCAGTGCCCCGACTAGCGGGTCCACAGATACGCAGTATTTT,CSAPTSGSTDTQYF
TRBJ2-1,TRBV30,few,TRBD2,TGTGCCTGGAGTCTAGCGGGAGTATCCAATGAGCAGTCCTTC,CAWSLAGVSNEQSF
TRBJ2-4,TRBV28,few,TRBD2,TGTGCCAGCAGTTCGGGGGGGACGGTCAAAAACATTCAGTACTTC,CASSSGGTVKNIQYF
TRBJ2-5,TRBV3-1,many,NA,TGTGCCAGCAGCCAAGATCCCAGACTCCAAGAGACCCAGTACTTC,CASSQDPRLQETQYF
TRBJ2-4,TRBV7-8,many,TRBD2,TGTGCCAGCAGCTTATCGGGACTAGCCTTAGCCAAAAACATTCAGTACTTC,CASSLSGLALAKNIQYF
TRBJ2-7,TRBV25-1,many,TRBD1,TGTGCCAGCAGTGAGACAGGGGGCAATCTTTACGAGCAGTACTTC,CASSETGGNLYEQYF
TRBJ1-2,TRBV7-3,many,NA,TGTGCCAGCAGCTTATTCCCGGCGGACTATGGCTACACCTTC,CASSLFPADYGYTF
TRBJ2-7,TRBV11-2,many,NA,TGTGCCAGCAGCTTAGTTGTGCAGGGATTCTCCTACGAGCAGTACTTC,CASSLVVQGFSYEQYF
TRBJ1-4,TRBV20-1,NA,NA,TGCAGTGCTAGTGACAAAAATCGGGAAAAACTGTTTTTT,CSASDKNREKLFF
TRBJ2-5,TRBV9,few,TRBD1,TGTGCCAGCAGCGTGACAGGGCGAGAGACCCAGTACTTC,CASSVTGRETQYF
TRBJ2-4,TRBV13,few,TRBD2,TGTGCCAGCAGCTTAGGAGGCGGGAGGGCGGCCAAAAACATTCAGTACTTC,CASSLGGGRAAKNIQYF
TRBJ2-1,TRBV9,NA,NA,TGTGCCAGCAGCGTAGAAGGAGACTACAGGGAGCAGTTCTTC,CASSVEGDYREQFF
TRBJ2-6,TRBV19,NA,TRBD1,TGTGCCAGTACCTGGACAGGTAGTGGGGCTAACGTCCTGACTTTC,CASTWTGSGANVLTF
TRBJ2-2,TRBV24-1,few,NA,TGTGCCACCGAGGGCGGGCACACCGGGGAGCTGTTTTTT,CATEGGHTGELFF
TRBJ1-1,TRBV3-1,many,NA,TGTGCCAGCAGCCTCAGGGCAGGGGTAGAGAACACTGAAGCTTTCTTT,CASSLRAGVENTEAFF
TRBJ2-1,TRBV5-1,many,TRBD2,TGCGCCAGCAGCTTGTTCAGTCCGGGGACTAGCGGGAACAATGAGCAGTTCTTC,CASSLFSPGTSGNNEQFF
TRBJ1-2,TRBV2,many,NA,TGTGCCAGCAGTGAAGCGGCGGGGGCCGCCTTTAAAAGGAAGGGCTACACCTTC,CASSEAAGAAFKRKGYTF
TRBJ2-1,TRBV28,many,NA,TGTGCCAGCAGAAAAAGACTAGTTAGGGGATACAATGAGCAGTTCTTC,CASRKRLVRGYNEQFF
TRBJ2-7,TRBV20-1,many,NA,TGCAGTGCTATGCTCGACTATAAGGTATACGAGCAGTACTTC,CSAMLDYKVYEQYF
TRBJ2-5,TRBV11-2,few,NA,TGTGCCAGCAGCTTCATAGGGGGAGAGACCCAGTACTTC,CASSFIGGETQYF
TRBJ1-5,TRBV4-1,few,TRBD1,TGCGCCAGCAGCCCCCATTATAGGGACAGCCCTTTTGTAGCCCAGCATTTT,CASSPHYRDSPFVAQHF
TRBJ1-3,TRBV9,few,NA,TGTGCCAGCAGCGTAACGGGGGACTCTGGAAACACCATATATTTT,CASSVTGDSGNTIYF
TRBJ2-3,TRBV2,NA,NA,TGTGCCAGCACCCGTACCCTATCGAAGGGTGATACGCAGTATTTT,CASTRTLSKGDTQYF
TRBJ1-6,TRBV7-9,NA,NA,TGCGCCAGCAGCCAAGATTCTCGTAATTCACCCCTCCACTTT,CASSQDSRNSPLHF
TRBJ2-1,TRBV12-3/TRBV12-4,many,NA,TGTGCCAGCAGCCCCAACGTAGGCAATGAGCAGTTCTTC,CASSPNVGNEQFF
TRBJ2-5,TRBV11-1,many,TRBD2,TGTGCCAGCAGTGCCCTGAGGAGCGGGAGGCCCATCTTC,CASSALRSGRPIF
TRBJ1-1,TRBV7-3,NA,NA,TGTGCCAGCAGCTTAAGGTACCCTGAAGCTTTCTTT,CASSLRYPEAFF
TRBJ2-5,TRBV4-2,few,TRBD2,TGTGCCAGCAGCCAAGATTGGGGACTAGCGGCGAAGACCCAGTACTTC,CASSQDWGLAAKTQYF
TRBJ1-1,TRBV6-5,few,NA,TGTGCCAGCAGTTACTACACCTCGGACCCTGAAGCTTTCTTT,CASSYYTSDPEAFF
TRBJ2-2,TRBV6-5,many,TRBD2,TGTGCCAGCAGTTCAGGACTAGCGGTGAACACCGGGGAGCTGTTTTTT,CASSSGLAVNTGELFF
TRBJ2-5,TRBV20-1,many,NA,TGCAGTGCTGAACAGGGAAGGGAGACCCAGTACTTC,CSAEQGRETQYF
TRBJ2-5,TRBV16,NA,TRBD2,TGTGCCAGCAGCCAATTGCGAGCGGGAGGTCAAGAGACCCAGTACTTC,CASSQLRAGGQETQYF
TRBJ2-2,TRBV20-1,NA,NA,TGCAGTGCTCTAGCTTCCGTCGGTAACACCGGGGAGCTGTTTTTT,CSALASVGNTGELFF
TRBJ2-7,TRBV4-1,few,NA,TGCGCCAGCAGCTTTACAGACGTCAGCTCCTACGAGCAGTACTTC,CASSFTDVSSYEQYF
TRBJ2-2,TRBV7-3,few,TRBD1,TGTGCCAGCAGCCCCACAGGACAGGCCGCCGGGGAGCTGTTTTTT,CASSPTGQAAGELFF
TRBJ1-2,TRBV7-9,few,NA,TGTGCCAGCAACCCTGCGGGGATCGGTGGCTACACCTTC,CASNPAGIGGYTF
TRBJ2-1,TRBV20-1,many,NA,TGCAGTGCGCCCTTTCTAGGGGATGAGCAGTTCTTC,CSAPFLGDEQFF
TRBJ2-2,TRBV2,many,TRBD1,TGTGCCAGCAGTGAAGCCGGGACAGAGGGCACCGGGGAGCTGTTTTTT,CASSEAGTEGTGELFF
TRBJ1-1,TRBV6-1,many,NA,TGTGCCAGCATGTCAGGTTTGGGTCATGTCTATACTGAAGCTTTCTTT,CASMSGLGHVYTEAFF
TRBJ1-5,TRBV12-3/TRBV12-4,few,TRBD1,TGTGCCAGCAGCGCTGGGACAGGGGGAAGGCAGCCCCAGCATTTT,CASSAGTGGRQPQHF
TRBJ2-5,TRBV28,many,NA,TGTGCCAGCAGTACGCCAACAGGGACCATTGAGACCCAGTACTTC,CASSTPTGTIETQYF
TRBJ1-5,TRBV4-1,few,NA,TGCGCCAGCAGCCAAGTTCAGAATAGCAATCAGCCCCAGCATTTT,CASSQVQNSNQPQHF
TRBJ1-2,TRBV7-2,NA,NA,TGTGCCAGCAGCTCCAGAGCCTATGGCTACACCTTC,CASSSRAYGYTF
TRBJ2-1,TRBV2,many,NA,TGTGCCAGCAGTAAAGCCCCGGACACGAGCAATGAGCAGTTCTTC,CASSKAPDTSNEQFF
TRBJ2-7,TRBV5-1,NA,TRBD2,TGCGCCAGCAGCCCCGCGGGGGGAGCGGGGCGCTACGAGCAGTACTTC,CASSPAGGAGRYEQYF
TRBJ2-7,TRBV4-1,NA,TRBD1,TGCGCCAGCAGCCTAACGCCCCACAGGGGATCGGACGAGCAGTACTTC,CASSLTPHRGSDEQYF
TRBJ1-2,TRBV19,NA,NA,TGTGCCAGTAGTATTCTTGAAACTAACTATGGCTACACCTTC,CASSILETNYGYTF
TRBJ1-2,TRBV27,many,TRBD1,TGTGCCAGCAGTGACACCTCGGGACAGGGGATCGTCTATGGCTACACCTTC,CASSDTSGQGIVYGYTF
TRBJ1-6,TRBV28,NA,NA,TGTGCCAGCATTCGGGAAGGAGGTAATTCACCCCTCCACTTT,CASIREGGNSPLHF
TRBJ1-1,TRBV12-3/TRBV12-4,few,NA,TGTGCCCACTGCGGAGGGTCGGGCACTGAAGCTTTCTTT,CAHCGGSGTEAFF